The 8 T cell receptor beta chains below come from one sample, sequenced in a study of beta chain features in type 1 diabetes. No antigen is known for these receptors. Every bit of the isolated RNA underwent reverse transcription, so sequencing read expressed TCRB transcripts. Profiling relied on immunoSEQ multiplex PCR, and the TCRdb table lists in-frame clones only, not all of them. The table records a few hundred thousand clones, around 24% of them present only once. Notes on the study in general: In every one of the four CD4+ subsets, TCRB CDR3s were moderately but significantly shorter in Type 1 diabetes patients.

The source material was naive CD4+ T cells from blood. These receptors all stem from a woman younger than 45 with type 1 diabetes.

The rearrangement links TRBV7-9 to TRBJ2-5, with D unclear. Looked up from germline, CDR1 is SEHNR and CDR2 is FQNEAQ (reference sequence). V was trimmed by 4 bases and J by 5 bases, leaving 17 bases between them. This CDR3 is built from 15 residues. The CDR3, as DNA: TGTGCCAGCAGCTCCGCAGGTCTTAGTCAGGAGACCCAGTACTTC. Protein product: CASSSAGLSQETQYF. The full variable domain, its missing parts supplied by reference TRBV7-9 and TRBJ2-5, is DTGVSQNPRHKITKRGQNVTFRCDPISEHNRLYWYRQTLGQGPEFLTYFQNEAQLEKSRLLSDRFSAERPKGSFSTLEIQRTEQGDSAMYLCASSSAGLSQETQYFGPGTRLLVL.

The table lists this clone with a few counts. The chain carries TRBV27 and TRBJ2-1; TRBD1 is a possible D gene (6 bases). Germline CDR1 MNHEY, CDR2 SMNVEV (reference sequence). The CDR3 runs to 15 residues. V dropped 8 bases and J dropped 6 bases, with 20 bases sitting between them. CDR3 DNA sequence: TGTGCCAGCCGCAGGGGCCCCTCGTGGTCCAATGAGCAGTTCTTC. Residues: CASRRGPSWSNEQFF.

J is TRBJ2-5 and V is TRBV5-1, with TRBD1 matching over 7 bases. The CDR3 runs to 15 residues. V gave up 4 bases and J gave up 1 base; unmatched junction bases: 7. From germline, CDR1 is SGHRS and CDR2 YFSETQ. The CDR3 DNA is TGCGCCAGCAGCCAAATTCCAGGGGGCCAAGAGACCCAGTACTTC. It codes for CASSQIPGGQETQYF.

Concerning this clone: Other DNA sequences in this specimen translate into the identical CDR3. The chain carries TRBV9 and TRBJ2-1; D is ambiguous. This CDR3 contains 13 residues. Deletions cut 0 bases from V and 3 bases from J, with 4 bases between. Germline values: CDR1 SGDLS, CDR2 YYNGEE. The CDR3 spells CASSVGSYNEQFF. The DNA of the CDR3 is TGTGCCAGCAGCGTAGGTAGCTACAATGAGCAGTTCTTC.

As to this clone: Other nucleotide sequences from this sample produce the same CDR3. The J gene is TRBJ1-1, the V gene TRBV5-1; 9 bases fit TRBD1. With V trimmed by 4 bases and J by 1 base, 5 bases remained unmatched. The CDR3 spans 15 residues. Germline CDR1 reads SGHRS; CDR2 reads YFSETQ. CDR3 region: CASSGGQGTNTEAFF. In nucleotides, the CDR3 is TGCGCCAGCAGCGGGGGACAGGGAACGAACACTGAAGCTTTCTTT.

The chain recombines TRBV28 with TRBJ1-2; 8 bases align to TRBD1. Germline V lookup: CDR1 MDHEN, CDR2 SYDVKM. V shed 5 bases and J 4 bases; nucleotides not matched to a gene: 6. The length of the CDR3 is 14 residues. CDR3 residues: CASSLGTGPYGYTF. The CDR3 region has the DNA TGTGCCAGCAGTCTAGGGACAGGTCCCTATGGCTACACCTTC.

The chain couples TRBV2 to TRBJ2-2; D may be TRBD1 (5 bases). Looked up from germline, CDR1 is SNHLY and CDR2 is FYNNEI. The CDR3 runs 15 residues. V was pared by 5 bases and J by 0 bases, with 10 bases between. Here the CDR3 DNA reads TGTGCCAGCAGTCCCCGCAGGGCGAACACCGGGGAGCTGTTTTTT. Translated, it gives CASSPRRANTGELFF. Supplemented by reference TRBV2 and TRBJ2-2, the full variable domain reads EPEVTQTPSHQVTQMGQEVILRCVPISNHLYFYWYRQILGQKVEFLVSFYNNEISEKSEIFDDQFSVERPDGSNFTLKIRSTKLEDSAMYFCASSPRRANTGELFFGEGSRLTVL.

This clone was observed a few times. This rearrangement joins TRBV11-2 to TRBJ1-2, with D perhaps TRBD1 (6 bases). V dropped 4 bases and J dropped 0 bases, with 15 bases sitting between them. CDR1 and CDR2 (germline): SGHAT, FQNNGV. This CDR3 is built from 16 residues. The CDR3 region is CASSSARGPANYGYTF. CDR3 DNA: TGTGCCAGCAGCTCAGCCAGGGGTCCGGCTAACTATGGCTACACCTTC.